The 28 T cell receptor beta chains listed next were all sequenced from one sample in a study of T cells after yellow fever vaccination. Each CDR3 protein is one row after TCRdb ran MiXCR on the 5' RACE reads. Of more than 20,000 distinct CDR3 sequences detected, roughly 5.6% appear once; the ten largest clones hold around 19%. This material consisted of PBMCs, either bulk or a sorted T-cell subset (CD4+, CD8+, memory, or dextramer-sorted; not recorded which), taken approximately 47 days after the first yellow fever vaccination. Receptors originate from a young man who received the YFV17D yellow fever vaccine.

This clonotype was picked up many times. The V gene is TRBV11-2, the J gene TRBJ2-1; 12 nucleotides align to TRBD2. This CDR3 spans 14 amino acids. J was trimmed by 6 bases and V by 4 bases; bases with no gene match: 1. CDR1 and CDR2 from the germline V gene are SGHAT and FQNNGV. As DNA, the CDR3 is TGTGCCAGCAGCTCGGGACTAGCGGGCAATGAGCAGTTCTTC. Protein sequence: CASSSGLAGNEQFF.

The sample holds many counts of this clonotype. The V gene is TRBV10-3, the J gene TRBJ2-3, with D unclear. Germline V gives CDR1 ENHRY, CDR2 SYGVKD. Trimming left V 6 bases short and J 6 bases short, with 7 bases between. The CDR3 is 11 residues long. The CDR3 sequence is CAIRERDTQYF. The CDR3 bases are TGTGCCATCAGGGAGAGGGATACGCAGTATTTT.

This clonotype came up many times. The chain joins TRBV2 to TRBJ2-7; D tentatively fits TRBD1 or TRBD2 (7 bases each). This CDR3 has 13 amino acids. Germline V lookup: CDR1 SNHLY, CDR2 FYNNEI. V lost 8 bases and J 3 bases, leaving 14 bases between the germline ends. The CDR3 coding sequence is TGTGCCAGCTCCAGGGGGGGACTCTACGAGCAGTACGTC. Amino acid sequence: CASSRGGLYEQYV.

There are many counts of this clonotype. The CDR3 DNA follows: TGTGCCAGCTCACCTTGGGACAGGGGATATGGCTACACCTTC. Its translation: CASSPWDRGYGYTF. The chain links TRBV18 to TRBJ1-2; 10 bases match TRBD1. CDR3 length: 14 amino acids. Germline V gene sequence: CDR1 KGHSH, CDR2 LQKENI. V shed 3 bases, J shed 5 bases, and the junction held 3 bases outside the gene matches.

A few counts support this clonotype. CDR3 loop: CASSPGTGGLLLNTEAFF. The CDR3 nucleotides read TGTGCCAGCAGCCCTGGGACAGGAGGATTGTTATTGAACACTGAAGCTTTCTTT. This sequence joins TRBV4-2 and TRBJ1-1, with TRBD1 identical over 8 bases. CDR3 length equals 18 residues. Trimming cost V 4 bases and J 0 bases; bases outside gene matches: 13. Germline-derived CDR1 and CDR2 are LGHNA and YNFKEQ.

This clonotype was recorded at least ten times. This rearrangement joins TRBV10-3 to TRBJ2-1; 9 bases are shared with TRBD2. Germline V gene sequence: CDR1 ENHRY, CDR2 SYGVKD. This CDR3 region has 15 residues. Germline trimming cut 2 bases from V and 6 bases from J; bases unmatched to any gene: 5. This chain's CDR3 is CAISEQAGGSNEQFF. The CDR3 nucleotides read TGTGCCATCAGTGAGCAAGCGGGGGGCAGCAATGAGCAGTTCTTC.

This clonotype was counted at least ten times. V is TRBV20-1 and J is TRBJ2-7; no clear D. This CDR3 comprises 13 residues. Looked up from germline, CDR1 is DFQATT and CDR2 is SNEGSKA (reference sequence). V was pared by 7 bases and J by 0 bases, with 13 bases between. The CDR3 reads CSGQPESSYEQYF. CDR3 DNA: TGCAGTGGGCAGCCCGAAAGCTCCTACGAGCAGTACTTC.

This clonotype was observed a few times. This rearrangement joins TRBV6-1 to TRBJ1-2; D unresolved. The V end was cut by 5 bases, the J end by 0 bases, with 13 bases between. CDR1 MNHNS and CDR2 SASEGT come from the germline V gene. This CDR3 is 15 amino acids long. CDR3 loop: CASSLRTEPNYGYTF. The CDR3 DNA reads TGTGCCAGCAGTCTCCGGACGGAACCTAACTATGGCTACACCTTC.

With respect to this clonotype: A single base separates this from a much larger clone, so it may be a read error. J is TRBJ1-4 and V is TRBV20-1, with D uncertain. The CDR3 covers 13 residues. Looked up from germline, CDR1 is DFQATT and CDR2 is SNEGSKA (reference sequence). CDR3 protein: CSAGGQVNKKLFF. The CDR3 DNA is TGCAGTGCCGGCGGGCAAGTTAATAAAAAACTGTTTTTT.

There are many counts of this clonotype. The V and J genes are TRBV18 and TRBJ2-1; TRBD2 aligns across 7 bases. Germline V gives CDR1 KGHSH, CDR2 LQKENI. The V segment lost 3 bases and the J segment 2 bases; nucleotides outside the gene matches: 1. The CDR3 spans 14 residues. The CDR3 DNA reads as TGTGCCAGCTCACCTCTAGCGGCCTACAATGAGCAGTTCTTC. Protein sequence: CASSPLAAYNEQFF.

This clonotype was seen repeatedly, ten times or more. J is TRBJ2-1 and V is TRBV5-4; D is ambiguous. Trimming removed 0 bases from V and 7 bases from J, with 20 bases in between. CDR1 and CDR2 (germline): SGHNT, YYREEE (reference sequence). The CDR3 consists of 17 residues. The CDR3 bases are TGTGCCAGCAGCTTGGGAAAATGGGTGCGAATACAGAATGAGCAGTTCTTC. Translated, it gives CASSLGKWVRIQNEQFF.

There are many counts of this clonotype. This chain links TRBV7-2 with TRBJ2-5, with D possibly called TRBD1 or TRBD2 (5 bases each). CDR1 is SGHTA and CDR2 is FQGNSA in the germline V gene. The CDR3 has 14 amino acids. V was trimmed by 3 bases and J by 5 bases, leaving 13 bases between them. CDR3 coding DNA: TGTGCCAGCAGCTTGGGGGACCCCCGGGAGACCCAGTACTTC. Translation gives CASSLGDPRETQYF.

This clonotype came up many times. The rearrangement uses TRBV5-1 and TRBJ2-3, with TRBD2 as a possible D gene (6 bases). V was trimmed by 0 bases and J by 1 base, leaving 15 bases between them. The CDR3 has 17 amino acids. CDR1 and CDR2 (germline): SGHRS, YFSETQ. CDR3 protein: CASSLAIGSGGTDTQYF. The CDR3 coding sequence is TGCGCCAGCAGCTTGGCGATAGGTTCGGGAGGCACAGATACGCAGTATTTT. The whole variable domain, remainder taken from reference TRBV5-1 and TRBJ2-3, is KAGVTQTPRYLIKTRGQQVTLSCSPISGHRSVSWYQQTPGQGLQFLFEYFSETQRNKGNFPGRFSGRQFSNSRSEMNVSTLELGDSALYLCASSLAIGSGGTDTQYFGPGTRLTVL.

This clonotype was detected many times. V gene TRBV6-2 or TRBV6-3 combines with J gene TRBJ2-1; 7 nucleotides align to TRBD2. With V trimmed by 0 bases and J by 4 bases, 9 bases remained unmatched. The CDR3 has 17 residues. Germline loops: CDR1 MNHEY, CDR2 SVGEGT. CDR3 protein: CASSYSISGGAYNEQFF. CDR3 DNA: TGTGCCAGCAGTTACTCGATCTCGGGGGGAGCTTACAATGAGCAGTTCTTC.

This clonotype was detected ten times or more. The V gene is TRBV20-1, the J gene TRBJ2-7, with TRBD1 matching over 8 bases. Unmatched junction bases numbered 9, after V lost 1 base and J lost 4 bases. The CDR3 spans 15 residues. CDR1 and CDR2 from the germline V gene are DFQATT and SNEGSKA (reference sequence). The CDR3 sequence is CSARGLGTGLYEQYF. The CDR3 DNA reads as TGCAGTGCTAGAGGTCTCGGGACAGGATTATACGAGCAGTACTTC.

This clonotype was observed many times. The V call is TRBV12-3 or TRBV12-4, the J call TRBJ1-1; 10 positions agree with TRBD1. The CDR3 contains 14 residues. The J segment lost 5 bases and the V segment lost 6 bases, leaving 6 bases of the junction unmatched. This CDR3 reads CASRRTGGGTEAFF. CDR3 DNA: TGTGCCAGCAGACGGACAGGGGGGGGGACTGAAGCTTTCTTT.

This clonotype was counted at least ten times. J is TRBJ2-2 and V is TRBV4-2; 12 nucleotides match TRBD2. In germline, CDR1 is LGHNA, CDR2 YNFKEQ. There are 18 residues in the CDR3. V gave up 1 base and J gave up 5 bases; unmatched junction bases: 8. Here the CDR3 DNA reads TGTGCCAGCAGCCAAGTTCTAGCGGGGGGGCTTGGGACCGGGGAGCTGTTTTTT. Amino acids: CASSQVLAGGLGTGELFF.

This clonotype has a handful of counts. The V call is TRBV19, the J call TRBJ1-5; D perhaps matches TRBD1 (6 bases). The CDR3 has 14 amino acids. Trimming took off 6 bases at V and 4 bases at J, with 13 bases between the two ends. Germline assignment: CDR1 LNHDA and CDR2 SQIVND (reference sequence). The CDR3 region is CASSHRELNQPQHF. The CDR3 nucleotides are TGTGCCAGTAGCCACAGGGAACTGAATCAGCCCCAGCATTTT.

This clonotype was seen at least ten times. The chain is built from TRBV3-1 and TRBJ2-6, with no clear D. Trimming removed 6 bases from V and 0 bases from J, with 6 bases in between. Germline assignment: CDR1 LGHDT and CDR2 YNNKEL (reference sequence). CDR3 size: 14 residues. The CDR3 region has the DNA TGTGCCAGCAGTACCAGCTCTGGGGCCAACGTCCTGACTTTC. Translation: CASSTSSGANVLTF.

This clonotype appeared many times. V gene TRBV7-6 combines with J gene TRBJ1-1, with a weak D call TRBD1 (6 bases). The ends were cut back, 5 bases at V and 0 bases at J, with 13 bases in the middle. The CDR3 runs 15 residues. In germline, CDR1 is SGHVS, CDR2 FNYEAQ. The CDR3 sequence: CASSPDQGLNTEAFF. The CDR3 bases are TGTGCCAGCAGCCCGGATCAGGGGTTGAACACTGAAGCTTTCTTT.

This clonotype was detected ten times or more. The gene calls are TRBV5-1 and TRBJ2-5, with TRBD1 matching over 7 bases. The CDR3 has 14 amino acids. Germline-derived CDR1 and CDR2 are SGHRS and YFSETQ. The ends lost 3 bases at V and 1 base at J; junction bases unmatched: 3. The CDR3 region is CASSSGQVQETQYF. In DNA form, the CDR3 reads TGCGCCAGCAGCTCCGGACAGGTCCAAGAGACCCAGTACTTC.

This clonotype was found many times. The CDR3 nucleotides read TGTGCCAGCAGCGCCACAGGGGGCAGTGCAGATACGCAGTATTTT. Protein sequence: CASSATGGSADTQYF. This chain links TRBV11-2 with TRBJ2-3; TRBD1 agrees at 9 bases. CDR1 and CDR2 (germline): SGHAT, FQNNGV. V gave up 5 bases and J gave up 4 bases; unmatched junction bases: 7. The CDR3 is 15 amino acids.

This clonotype was counted many times. This chain uses TRBV6-5 with TRBJ2-2; D unresolved. The CDR3 has 16 residues. Germline values: CDR1 MNHEY, CDR2 SVGAGI. The V end lost 1 base, the J end lost 0 bases, and 9 bases lay between the germline ends. The CDR3 DNA reads as TGTGCCAGCAGTTACTTTCCGGGTTCGAACACCGGGGAGCTGTTTTTT. It encodes CASSYFPGSNTGELFF.

This clonotype was counted many times. The J gene is TRBJ1-1, the V gene TRBV30; 9 positions agree with TRBD1. The V segment lost 2 bases and the J segment 0 bases; nucleotides outside the gene matches: 7. The germline V gene has CDR1 GTSNPN and CDR2 SVGIG (reference sequence). The CDR3 consists of 16 residues. DNA of the CDR3: TGTGCCTGGAGTACAGGGACAGGGCGAGTGAACACTGAAGCTTTCTTT. Translating gives CAWSTGTGRVNTEAFF.

This clonotype occurred many times. The rearrangement joins TRBV9 to TRBJ2-3; D not resolved. V dropped 4 bases and J dropped 3 bases, with 12 bases sitting between them. Germline-derived CDR1 and CDR2 are SGDLS and YYNGEE. This CDR3 has 14 residues. The CDR3 region has the DNA TGTGCCAGCAGCCTAGACTCCCCAACAGATACGCAGTATTTT. The encoded protein is CASSLDSPTDTQYF.

This clonotype appeared many times. The chain couples TRBV9 to TRBJ2-2, with D tentatively TRBD1 (5 bases). CDR1 and CDR2 (germline): SGDLS, YYNGEE. V was clipped by 6 bases and J by 7 bases, with 13 bases between them. The CDR3 has 13 amino acids. The CDR3 protein is CASTLEGVGELFF. In DNA, the CDR3 is TGTGCCAGCACCTTAGAAGGGGTCGGGGAGCTGTTTTTT.

In this sample, this clonotype turned up many times. The chain employs TRBV6-2 or TRBV6-3 and TRBJ2-1; 11 bases align to TRBD2. V shed 10 bases and J 0 bases; nucleotides not matched to a gene: 20. This CDR3 contains 20 residues. Germline CDR1 MNHEY, CDR2 SVGEGT. CDR3 in amino acids: CATNRLLASGGSRSYNEQFF. DNA for the CDR3: TGTGCCACTAACCGGTTACTGGCTAGCGGGGGGTCCCGCTCCTACAATGAGCAGTTCTTC.

This clonotype came up many times. One end of the junction is discordant with germline, which a read error may explain. The V and J genes are TRBV4-2 and TRBJ2-7, with 7 nucleotides matching TRBD1. Germline CDR1 and CDR2: LGHNA and YNFKEQ. The CDR3 has 12 residues. The CDR3 is CASSSRRDRFFF. The CDR3 DNA reads as TGTGCCAGCAGTTCTAGACGGGACAGATTCTTCTTC.